Sequencing of this T cell receptor (beta chain) was carried out in a study of shared clonotypes between healthy human individuals. About the study: Per donor, three plates held CD4 naive cells, three held CD4 memory, two held CD8 naive and one held CD8 memory.

Libraries were prepared by immunoSEQ multiplex PCR; TCRdb keeps only in-frame clonotypes and omits some of them. The sample shows approximately 1.5 million clones, 98% of them seen only once. Germline V gives CDR1 SGHAT, CDR2 FQNNGV. The CDR3 contains 15 residues. V lost 5 bases and J lost 0; bases outside the gene matches: 4. The specimen sequenced was naive CD4+ T cells sorted from blood. Subset reported: CD45RA+ positively selected. The TCR was taken from a man under 40 in good health. This chain joins TRBV11-2 and TRBJ2-1; 7 positions match TRBD1. The CDR3 reads CASSPDRFSYNEQFF. The CDR3 DNA is TGTGCCAGCAGCCCGGACAGGTTCTCCTACAATGAGCAGTTCTTC.